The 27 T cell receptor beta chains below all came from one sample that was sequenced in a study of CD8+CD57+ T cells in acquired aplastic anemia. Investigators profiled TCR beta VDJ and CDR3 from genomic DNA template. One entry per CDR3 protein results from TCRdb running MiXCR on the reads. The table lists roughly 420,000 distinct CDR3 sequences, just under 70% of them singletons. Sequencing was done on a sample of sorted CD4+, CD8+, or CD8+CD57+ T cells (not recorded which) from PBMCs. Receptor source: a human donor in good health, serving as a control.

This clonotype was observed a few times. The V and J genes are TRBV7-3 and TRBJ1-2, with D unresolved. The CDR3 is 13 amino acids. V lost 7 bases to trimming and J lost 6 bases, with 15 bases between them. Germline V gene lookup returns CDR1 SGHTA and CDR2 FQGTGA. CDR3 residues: CASTEQSRHGYTF. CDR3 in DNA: TGTGCCAGCACGGAGCAGAGCCGACATGGCTACACCTTC.

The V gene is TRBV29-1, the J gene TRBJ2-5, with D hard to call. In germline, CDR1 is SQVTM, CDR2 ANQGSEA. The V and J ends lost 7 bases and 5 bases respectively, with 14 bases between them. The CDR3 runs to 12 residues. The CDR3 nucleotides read TGCAGCGGTAACTTGGGATATGAGACCCAGTACTTC. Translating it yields CSGNLGYETQYF. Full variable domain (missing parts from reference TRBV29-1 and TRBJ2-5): SAVISQKPSRDICQRGTSLTIQCQVDSQVTMMFWYRQQPGQSLTLIATANQGSEATYESGFVIDKFPISRPNLTFSTLTVSNMSPEDSSIYLCSGNLGYETQYFGPGTRLLVL.

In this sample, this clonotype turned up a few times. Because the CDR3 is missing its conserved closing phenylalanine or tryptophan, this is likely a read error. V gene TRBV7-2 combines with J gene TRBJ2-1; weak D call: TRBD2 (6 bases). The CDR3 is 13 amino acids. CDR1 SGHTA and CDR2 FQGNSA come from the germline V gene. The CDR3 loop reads CVSSSLAGNEQFL. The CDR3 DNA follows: TGTGTCAGCAGCTCTCTTGCGGGAAATGAGCAGTTCCTC.

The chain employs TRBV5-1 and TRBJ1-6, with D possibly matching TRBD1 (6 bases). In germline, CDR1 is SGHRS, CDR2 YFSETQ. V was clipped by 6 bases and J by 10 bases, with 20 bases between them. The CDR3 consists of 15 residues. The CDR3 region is CASTTSGGATSPLHF. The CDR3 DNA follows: TGCGCCAGCACTACTAGCGGGGGGGCGACATCACCCCTCCACTTT.

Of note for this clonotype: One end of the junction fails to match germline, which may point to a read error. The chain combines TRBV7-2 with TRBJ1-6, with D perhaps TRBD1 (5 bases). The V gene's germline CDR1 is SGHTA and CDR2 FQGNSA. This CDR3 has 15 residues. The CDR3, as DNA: TGTGCCACCAGCAGGGCCAGGGCTGGGCCTTACGAGCTCCACTTT. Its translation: CATSRARAGPYELHF.

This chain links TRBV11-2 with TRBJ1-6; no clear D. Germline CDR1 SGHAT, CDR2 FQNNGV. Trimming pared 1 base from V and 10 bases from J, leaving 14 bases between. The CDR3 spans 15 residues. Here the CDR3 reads CASSLVSGSGSPLHF. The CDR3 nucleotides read TGTGCCAGCAGCTTAGTATCTGGATCTGGATCACCCCTCCACTTT.

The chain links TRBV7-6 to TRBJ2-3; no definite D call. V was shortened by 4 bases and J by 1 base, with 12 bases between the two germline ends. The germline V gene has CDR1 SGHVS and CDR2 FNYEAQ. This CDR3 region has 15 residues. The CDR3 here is CASSSAGGRTDTQYF. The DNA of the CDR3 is TGTGCCAGCAGCTCGGCCGGTGGTCGCACAGATACGCAGTATTTT.

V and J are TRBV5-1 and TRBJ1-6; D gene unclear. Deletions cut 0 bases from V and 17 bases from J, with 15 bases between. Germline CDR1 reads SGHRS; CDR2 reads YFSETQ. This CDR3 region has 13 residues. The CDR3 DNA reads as TGCGCCAGCAGCTTGGATTACGAGCAGTACTTCCACTTT. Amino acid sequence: CASSLDYEQYFHF.

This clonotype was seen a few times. The CDR3 here is CASSDPGLAFHEQFF. The DNA of the CDR3 is TGTGCCAGCAGTGACCCGGGACTAGCCTTCCATGAGCAGTTCTTC. J is TRBJ2-1 and V is TRBV6-4; 9 bases agree with TRBD2. This CDR3 is 15 amino acids long. V shed 2 bases and J 8 bases; nucleotides not matched to a gene: 7. The germline V gene encodes CDR1 MRHNA and CDR2 SNTAGT.

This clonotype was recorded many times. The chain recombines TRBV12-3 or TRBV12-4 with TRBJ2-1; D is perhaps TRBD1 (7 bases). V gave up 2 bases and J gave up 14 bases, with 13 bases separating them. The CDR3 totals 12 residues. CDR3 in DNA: TGTGCCAGCAGTTTAAGTGACAGGGAGGAGTTCTTC. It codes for CASSLSDREEFF.

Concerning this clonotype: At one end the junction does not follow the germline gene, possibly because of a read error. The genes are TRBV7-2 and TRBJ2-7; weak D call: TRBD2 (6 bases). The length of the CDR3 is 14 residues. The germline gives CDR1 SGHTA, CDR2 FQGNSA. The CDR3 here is CASSSTRGGELLFF. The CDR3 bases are TGTGCCAGCAGCTCGACTAGAGGAGGGGAGCTGCTTTTTTTC.

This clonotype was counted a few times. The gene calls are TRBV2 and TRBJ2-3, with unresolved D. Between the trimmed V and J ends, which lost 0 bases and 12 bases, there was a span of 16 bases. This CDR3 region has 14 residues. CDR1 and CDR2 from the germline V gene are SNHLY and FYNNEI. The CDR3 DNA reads TGTGCCAGCAGTGAAGCGCGGACCATCCATTCTCAGTATTTT. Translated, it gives CASSEARTIHSQYF.

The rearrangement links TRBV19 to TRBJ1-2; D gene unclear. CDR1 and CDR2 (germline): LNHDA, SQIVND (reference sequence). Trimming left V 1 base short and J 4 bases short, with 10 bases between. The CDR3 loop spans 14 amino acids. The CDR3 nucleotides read TGTGCCAGTAGTATAGTCGGCCTGCGCTATGGCTACACCTTC. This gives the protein CASSIVGLRYGYTF.

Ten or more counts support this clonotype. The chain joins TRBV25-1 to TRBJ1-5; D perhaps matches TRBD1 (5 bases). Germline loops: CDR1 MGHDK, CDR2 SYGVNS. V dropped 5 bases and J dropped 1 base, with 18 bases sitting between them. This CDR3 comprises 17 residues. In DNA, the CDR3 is TGTGCCAGCAGTTCCGGTGAGTGGGGACTGAGCAATCAGCCCCAGCATTTT. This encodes CASSSGEWGLSNQPQHF.

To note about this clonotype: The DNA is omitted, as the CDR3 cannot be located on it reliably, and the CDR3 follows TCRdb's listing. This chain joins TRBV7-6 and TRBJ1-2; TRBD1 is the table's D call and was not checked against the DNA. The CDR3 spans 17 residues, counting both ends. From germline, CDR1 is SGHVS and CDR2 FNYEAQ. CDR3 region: CASSARQGGTQYFGYTF.

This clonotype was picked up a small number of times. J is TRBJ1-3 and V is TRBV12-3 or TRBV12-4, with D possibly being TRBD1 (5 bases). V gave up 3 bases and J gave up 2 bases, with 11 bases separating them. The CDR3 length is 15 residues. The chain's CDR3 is CASSFNVGAGNTIYF. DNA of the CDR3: TGTGCCAGCAGTTTTAATGTAGGGGCTGGAAACACCATATATTTT.

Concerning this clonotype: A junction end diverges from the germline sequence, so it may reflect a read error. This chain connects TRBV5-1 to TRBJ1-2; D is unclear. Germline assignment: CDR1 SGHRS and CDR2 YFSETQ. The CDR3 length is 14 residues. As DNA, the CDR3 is TGTGCCAGCAGCATGAGTGGGCGAGACACTGGCTACACCTTC. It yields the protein CASSMSGRDTGYTF.

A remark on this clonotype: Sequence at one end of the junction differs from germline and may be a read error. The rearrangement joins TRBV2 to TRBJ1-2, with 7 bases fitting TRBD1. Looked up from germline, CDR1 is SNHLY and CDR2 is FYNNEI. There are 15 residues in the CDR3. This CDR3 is CASSTYRGQRYGFTF. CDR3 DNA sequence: TGTGCCAGCAGTACTTACAGGGGCCAGCGCTATGGCTTCACCTTC.

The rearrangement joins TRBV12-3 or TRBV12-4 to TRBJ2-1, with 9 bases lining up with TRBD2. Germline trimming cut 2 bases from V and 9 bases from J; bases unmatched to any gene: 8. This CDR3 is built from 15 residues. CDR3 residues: CASSLISGGWVEQFF. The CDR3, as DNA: TGTGCCAGCAGTTTAATAAGCGGGGGGTGGGTTGAGCAGTTCTTC.

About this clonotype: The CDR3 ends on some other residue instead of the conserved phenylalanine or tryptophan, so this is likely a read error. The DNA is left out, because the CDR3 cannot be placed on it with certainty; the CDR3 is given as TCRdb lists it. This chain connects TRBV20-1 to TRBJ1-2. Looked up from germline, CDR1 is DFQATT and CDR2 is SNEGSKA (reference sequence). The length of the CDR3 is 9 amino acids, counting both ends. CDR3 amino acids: CSARDSRTI.

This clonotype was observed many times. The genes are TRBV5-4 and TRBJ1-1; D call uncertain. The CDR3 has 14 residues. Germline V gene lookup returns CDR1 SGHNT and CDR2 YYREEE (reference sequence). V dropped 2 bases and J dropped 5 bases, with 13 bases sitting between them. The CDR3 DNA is TGTGCCAGCAGCTTTGAAGGGAGAGGGACTGAAGCTTTCTTT. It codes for CASSFEGRGTEAFF.

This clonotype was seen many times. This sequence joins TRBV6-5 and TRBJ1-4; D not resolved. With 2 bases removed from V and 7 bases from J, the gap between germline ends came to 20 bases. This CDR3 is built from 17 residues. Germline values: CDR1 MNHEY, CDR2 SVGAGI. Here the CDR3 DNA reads TGTGCCAGCAGTTACACCCACGGGCCCTCCCTAGGTGAAAAACTGTTTTTT. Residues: CASSYTHGPSLGEKLFF.

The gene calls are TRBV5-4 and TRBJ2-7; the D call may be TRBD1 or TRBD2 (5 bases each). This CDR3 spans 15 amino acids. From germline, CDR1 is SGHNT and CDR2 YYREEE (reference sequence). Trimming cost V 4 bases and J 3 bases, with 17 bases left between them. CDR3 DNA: TGTGCCAGCAGCAGCCCGGGACGTCCTGTCTACGAGCAGTACTTC. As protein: CASSSPGRPVYEQYF.

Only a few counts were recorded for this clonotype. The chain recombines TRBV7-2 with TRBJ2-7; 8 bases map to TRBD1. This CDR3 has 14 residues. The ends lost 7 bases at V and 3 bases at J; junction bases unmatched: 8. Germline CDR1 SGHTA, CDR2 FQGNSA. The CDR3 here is CASKSDRVNYEQYF. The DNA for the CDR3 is TGTGCCAGCAAATCGGACAGGGTGAACTACGAGCAGTACTTC.

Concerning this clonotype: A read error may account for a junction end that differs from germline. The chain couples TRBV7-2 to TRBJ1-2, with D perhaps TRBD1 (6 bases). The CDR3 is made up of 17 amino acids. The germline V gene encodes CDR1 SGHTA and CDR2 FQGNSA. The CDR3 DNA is TGTGCCAGCAGCTTATTCGGGGGGCTCAATGAGCACTTCGGCTACATCTTC. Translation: CASSLFGGLNEHFGYIF.

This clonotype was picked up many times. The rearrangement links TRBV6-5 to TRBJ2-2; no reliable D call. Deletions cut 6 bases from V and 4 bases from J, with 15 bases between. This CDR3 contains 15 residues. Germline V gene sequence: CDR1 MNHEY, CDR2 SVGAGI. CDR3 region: CASSLNRVLTGELFF. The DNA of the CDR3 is TGTGCCAGCAGCCTAAATAGGGTTCTCACCGGGGAGCTGTTTTTT.

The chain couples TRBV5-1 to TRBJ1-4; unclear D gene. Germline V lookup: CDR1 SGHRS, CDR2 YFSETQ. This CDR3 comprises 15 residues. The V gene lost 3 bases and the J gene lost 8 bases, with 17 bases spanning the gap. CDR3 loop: CASSWPQRTHEKLFF. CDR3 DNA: TGCGCCAGCAGCTGGCCGCAGCGTACGCACGAAAAACTGTTTTTT.